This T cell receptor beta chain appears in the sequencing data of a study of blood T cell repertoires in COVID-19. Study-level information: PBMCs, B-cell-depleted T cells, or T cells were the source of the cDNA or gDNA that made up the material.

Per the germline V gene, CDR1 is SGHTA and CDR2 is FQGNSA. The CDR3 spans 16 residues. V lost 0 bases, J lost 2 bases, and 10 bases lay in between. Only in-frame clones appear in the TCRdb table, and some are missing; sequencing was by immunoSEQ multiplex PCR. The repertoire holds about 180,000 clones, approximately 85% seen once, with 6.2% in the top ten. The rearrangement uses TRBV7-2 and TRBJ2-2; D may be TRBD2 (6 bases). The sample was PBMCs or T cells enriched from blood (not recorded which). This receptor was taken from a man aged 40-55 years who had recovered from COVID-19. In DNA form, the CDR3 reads TGTGCCAGCAGCTTAGCCCGCGGGGCCAACACCGGGGAGCTGTTTTTT. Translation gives CASSLARGANTGELFF.